Presented here are 7 T cell receptor beta chains from one specimen sequenced in a study of T cell repertoires in cytomegalovirus infection. Each CDR3 protein is one row after TCRdb ran MiXCR on the reads. Of some 680,000 distinct CDR3 sequences in the sample, approximately 34% were seen once. Sequencing used PBMCs. Receptors were obtained from a human donor in good health (CMV status not recorded). Some clones in this sample may be carry-over from other donors' samples.

With respect to this clonotype: This may be a read error, as it is one base from a much larger clone. V is TRBV7-2 and J is TRBJ1-1; no reliable D call. Per germline, CDR1 SGHTA and CDR2 FQGNSA. The CDR3 loop spans 16 amino acids. CDR3 nucleotide sequence: TGTGCCAGCAGCTTAAGCGCCGCAGGACTGAACACTGATGCTTTCTTT. Encoded protein: CASSLSAAGLNTDAFF.

The chain recombines TRBV28 with TRBJ1-4, with D perhaps matching TRBD1 (5 bases). The CDR3 extends over 14 amino acids. V was shortened by 1 base and J by 8 bases, with 11 bases between the two germline ends. Germline-derived CDR1 and CDR2 are MDHEN and SYDVKM. The CDR3 is CASSLLAGDEKLFF. CDR3 coding DNA: TGTGCCAGCAGTTTATTGGCGGGGGACGAAAAACTGTTTTTT.

This clonotype was seen a few times. The chain employs TRBV19 and TRBJ1-5, with TRBD1 matching over 9 bases. CDR3 size: 16 residues. The V and J ends lost 7 bases and 0 bases, in that order; junction bases with no gene match: 7. Germline V gene sequence: CDR1 LNHDA, CDR2 SQIVND (reference sequence). CDR3 in amino acids: CASKTLQGASNQPQHF. The CDR3 coding sequence is TGTGCCAGTAAAACGCTACAGGGGGCTAGCAATCAGCCCCAGCATTTT.

The chain has TRBV10-3 and TRBJ1-3; D uncertain. CDR1 and CDR2 from the germline V gene are ENHRY and SYGVKD. The CDR3 has 15 residues. V was shortened by 6 bases and J by 0 bases, with 12 bases between the two germline ends. CDR3 protein: CAIRSRSDSGNTIYF. DNA for the CDR3: TGTGCCATCAGGAGTCGTTCAGACTCTGGAAACACCATATATTTT.

Only a few counts were recorded for this clonotype. CDR3: CASSRGGFTEAFF. DNA of the CDR3: TGTGCCAGTAGTCGAGGGGGCTTCACTGAAGCTTTCTTT. The chain combines TRBV19 with TRBJ1-1, with 7 bases lining up with TRBD1. Germline values: CDR1 LNHDA, CDR2 SQIVND (reference sequence). The V and J ends lost 5 bases and 4 bases, in that order; junction bases with no gene match: 4. There are 13 residues in the CDR3.

About this clonotype itself: At one end the junction does not follow the germline gene, possibly because of a read error. The chain links TRBV7-6 to TRBJ2-1, with 7 nucleotides matching TRBD2. Per germline, CDR1 SGHVS and CDR2 FNYEAQ. The CDR3 is 14 residues long. As DNA, the CDR3 is TGTGCTAGCAGCCGGGACTATCAGCACAATGAGCAGTTCTTC. It codes for CASSRDYQHNEQFF.

This clonotype has a handful of counts. V is TRBV4-2 and J is TRBJ2-7; D possibly matches TRBD1 or TRBD2 (6 bases each). Trimming took off 5 bases at V and 0 bases at J, with 11 bases between the two ends. Germline loops: CDR1 LGHNA, CDR2 YNFKEQ. The CDR3 is 14 residues long. CDR3 sequence: CASSEGGTSYEQYF. CDR3 bases: TGTGCCAGCAGCGAGGGGGGTACCTCCTACGAGCAGTACTTC.